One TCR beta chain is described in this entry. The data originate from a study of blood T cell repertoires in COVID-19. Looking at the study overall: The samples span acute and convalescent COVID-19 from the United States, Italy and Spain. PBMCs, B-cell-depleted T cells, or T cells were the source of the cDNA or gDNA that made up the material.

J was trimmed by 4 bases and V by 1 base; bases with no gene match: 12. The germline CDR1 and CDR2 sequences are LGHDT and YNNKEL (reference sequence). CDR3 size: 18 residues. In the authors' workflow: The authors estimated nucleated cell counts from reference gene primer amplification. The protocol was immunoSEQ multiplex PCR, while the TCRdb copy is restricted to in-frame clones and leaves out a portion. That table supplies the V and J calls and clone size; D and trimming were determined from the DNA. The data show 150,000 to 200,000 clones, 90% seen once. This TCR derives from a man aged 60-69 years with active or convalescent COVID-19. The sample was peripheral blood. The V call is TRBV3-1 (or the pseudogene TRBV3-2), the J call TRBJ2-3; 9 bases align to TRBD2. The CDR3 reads CASSQGGYSGSGADTQYF. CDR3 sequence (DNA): TGTGCCAGCAGCCAAGGGGGGTATAGCGGGAGTGGGGCAGATACGCAGTATTTT.